The T cell receptor beta chain under discussion was sequenced for a study of blood T cell repertoires in COVID-19. Per the authors' pipeline: Amplifying reference gene primers gave estimates of nucleated cell counts. Clones were sequenced by immunoSEQ multiplex PCR, and TCRdb holds only the in-frame ones, with some missing. D and trimming come from the DNA, and the V and J calls and clone size come from that table. The table shows under 45,000 clones, with 77% occurring only once. Germline V lookup: CDR1 SNHLY, CDR2 FYNNEI. The V gene lost 6 bases and the J gene lost 1 base, with 12 bases spanning the gap. CDR3 size: 14 residues. This clone was found a few times.

Sample: peripheral blood. This chain links TRBV2 with TRBJ1-1; D possibly corresponds to TRBD1 (6 bases). This receptor was identified in a woman in her seventies with acute or convalescent COVID-19. The CDR3 loop reads CASSISQGNTEAFF. DNA of the CDR3: TGTGCCAGCAGCATCTCACAGGGGAACACTGAAGCTTTCTTT.